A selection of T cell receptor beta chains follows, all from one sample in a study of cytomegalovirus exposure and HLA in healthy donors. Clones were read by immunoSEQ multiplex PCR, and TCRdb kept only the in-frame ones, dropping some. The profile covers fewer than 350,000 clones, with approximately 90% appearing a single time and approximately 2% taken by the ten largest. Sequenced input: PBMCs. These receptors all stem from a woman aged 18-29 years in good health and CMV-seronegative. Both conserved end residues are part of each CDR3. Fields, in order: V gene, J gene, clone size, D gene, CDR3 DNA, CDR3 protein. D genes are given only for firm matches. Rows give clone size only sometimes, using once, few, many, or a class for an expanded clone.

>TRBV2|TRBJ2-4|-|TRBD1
TGTGCCAGCAGTCCCACAGGGGTAGCCAAAAACATTCAGTACTTC
CASSPTGVAKNIQYF
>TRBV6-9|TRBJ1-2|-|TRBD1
TGTGCCAGCACTCAGAGGGGGGACAGGGGGCTTGTTGGTGGCTACACCTTC
CASTQRGDRGLVGGYTF
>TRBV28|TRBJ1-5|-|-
TGTGCCAGCAGTTCGGGAGGGGCCGACTATCAGCCCCAGCATTTT
CASSSGGADYQPQHF
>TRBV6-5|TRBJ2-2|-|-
TGTGCCAGCAGTTACGAGGAACCGAACACCGGGGAGCTGTTTTTT
CASSYEEPNTGELFF
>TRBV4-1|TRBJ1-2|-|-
TGCGCCAGCAGTCACCAAACCCCGGATGGCTACACCTTC
CASSHQTPDGYTF
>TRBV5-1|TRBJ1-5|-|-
TGCGCCAGCAGCTTGGACAGCTATAGCAATCAGCCCCAGCATTTT
CASSLDSYSNQPQHF
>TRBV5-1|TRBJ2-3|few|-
TGCGCCAGCAGCTTGGATTCAGGCACAGATACGCAGTATTTT
CASSLDSGTDTQYF
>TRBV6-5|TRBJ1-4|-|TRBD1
TGTGCCAGCAGTTTGGGCAGGGGGAACGAAAAACTGTTTTTT
CASSLGRGNEKLFF
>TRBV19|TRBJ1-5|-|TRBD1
TGTGCCAGTAGTCCGACAGGGATGAGCAATCAGCCCCAGCATTTT
CASSPTGMSNQPQHF
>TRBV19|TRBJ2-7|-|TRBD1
TGTGCCAGTAGTGAGGACAGGTACTACGAGCAGTACTTC
CASSEDRYYEQYF
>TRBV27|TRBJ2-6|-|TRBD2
TGTGCCAGCAGTTTAAGGACGGGGGGTTCTGGGGCCAACGTCCTGACTTTC
CASSLRTGGSGANVLTF
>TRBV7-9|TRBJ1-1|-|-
TGTGCCAGCAGCTCATGGCAGAATGAAGCTTTCTTT
CASSSWQNEAFF
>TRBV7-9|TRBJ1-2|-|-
TGTGCCAGCAGCTTAGTAGCAGGGCCCCTCCCTTATGGCTACACCTTC
CASSLVAGPLPYGYTF
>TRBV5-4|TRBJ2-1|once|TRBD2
TGTGCCAGCAATCTCGACCCGACTAGCGGGGGGCTAAACAGGAATGAGCAGTTCTTC
CASNLDPTSGGLNRNEQFF
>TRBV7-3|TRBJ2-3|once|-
TGTGCCAGCAGCTCTTTCCTAACAGGGATCCGAACAGATACGCAGTATTTT
CASSSFLTGIRTDTQYF
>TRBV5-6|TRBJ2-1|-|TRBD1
TGTGCCAGCAGCGGGGGACAGGGGGTCCTAGGAGGGGATTACAATGAGCAGTTCTTC
CASSGGQGVLGGDYNEQFF
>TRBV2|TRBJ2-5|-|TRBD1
TGTGCCAGCTCTCCCGGGACAGGGGTCGAGACCCAGTACTTC
CASSPGTGVETQYF
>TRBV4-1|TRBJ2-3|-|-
TGCGCCAGCAGTCGTACATGGGGGCAGGGCACAGATACGCAGTATTTT
CASSRTWGQGTDTQYF
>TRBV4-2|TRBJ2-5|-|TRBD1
TGTGCCAGCCGCACCGGGACAGGGGGCGCAGAGACCCAGTACTTC
CASRTGTGGAETQYF
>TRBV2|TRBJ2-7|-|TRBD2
TGTGCCAGCAGTGGACTCTTGATAACTAGCGGGGGCTCCTACGAGCAGTACTTC
CASSGLLITSGGSYEQYF
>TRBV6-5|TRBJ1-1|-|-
TGTGCCAGCAGTTACTCCGCCGACGGGACTGAAGCTTTCTTT
CASSYSADGTEAFF
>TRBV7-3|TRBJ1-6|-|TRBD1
TGTGCCAGCAGCAGGGACAGGGGAAATAATTCACCCCTCCACTTT
CASSRDRGNNSPLHF
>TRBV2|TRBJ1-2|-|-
TGTGCCAGCAGCCAAGTTACAGGGTTCTATGGCTACACCTTC
CASSQVTGFYGYTF
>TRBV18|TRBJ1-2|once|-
TGTGCCAGCTCACCAGGGCAGGTTGATGGCTACACCTTC
CASSPGQVDGYTF
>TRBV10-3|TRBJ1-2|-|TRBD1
TGTGCCATCAGTGAGTCCCCCGCGACAGGGACTAACTATGGCTACACCTTC
CAISESPATGTNYGYTF
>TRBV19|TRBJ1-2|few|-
TGTGCCAGTAGTTACCCATCTGTGGAGACCGGCTACACCTTC
CASSYPSVETGYTF
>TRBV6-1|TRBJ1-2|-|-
TGTGCCAGCAGTACCCAGGAGGGTCCCCTTGGCTACACCTTC
CASSTQEGPLGYTF
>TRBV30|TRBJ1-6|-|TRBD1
TGTGCCTGGAGTTCCGGGACAGGGGAAAATTCACCCCTCCACTTT
CAWSSGTGENSPLHF
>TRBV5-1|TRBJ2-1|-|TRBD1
TGCGCCAGCAGCGGGGACAGCGGAACCTACAATGAGCAGTTCTTC
CASSGDSGTYNEQFF
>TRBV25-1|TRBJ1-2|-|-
TGTGCCAGCAGTGCCACACCTAACTATGGCTACACCTTC
CASSATPNYGYTF
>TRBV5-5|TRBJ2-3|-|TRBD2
TGTGCCAGCAGGACGGGACTAGCAGATACGCAGTATTTT
CASRTGLADTQYF
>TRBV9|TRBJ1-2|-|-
TGTGCCAGCAGCGTAACCGGAGACTATGGCTACACCTTC
CASSVTGDYGYTF
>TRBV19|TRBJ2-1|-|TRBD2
TGTGCCAGTAGTGACTATAGCGGGGACTACAATGAGCAGTTCTTC
CASSDYSGDYNEQFF
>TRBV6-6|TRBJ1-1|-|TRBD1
TGTGCCAGCAGTTACCCGACAGGGTCGAACACTGAAGCTTTCTTT
CASSYPTGSNTEAFF
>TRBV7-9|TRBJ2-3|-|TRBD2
TGTGCCAGCACCGCAGCGGGGGGTCTCACAGATACGCAGTATTTT
CASTAAGGLTDTQYF
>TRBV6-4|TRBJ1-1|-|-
TGTGCCAGCAGTGAGTTGAAAAAGGGGGATCAAAAAGTATCTGAAGCTTTCTTT
CASSELKKGDQKVSEAFF
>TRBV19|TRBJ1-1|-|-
TGTGCCAGTAGTATAAGCCCCAAAGGGGACACTGAAGCTTTCTTT
CASSISPKGDTEAFF
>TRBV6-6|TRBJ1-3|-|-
TGTGCCAGCAGTTACGGGCTGGGCCAGGGAGGAAACACCATATATTTT
CASSYGLGQGGNTIYF
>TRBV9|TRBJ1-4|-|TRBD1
TGTGCCAGCAGCGCGACAGGGGAAACTAATGAAAAACTGTTTTTT
CASSATGETNEKLFF
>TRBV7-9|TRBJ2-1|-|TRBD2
TGTGCCAGCAGCCCCCGAAGGACTAGCGGGACTTACAATGAGCAGTTCTTC
CASSPRRTSGTYNEQFF
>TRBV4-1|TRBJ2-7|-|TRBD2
TGCGCCAGCAGCGGCGTCGGGGCTAGCGGGGGATACGAGCAGTACTTC
CASSGVGASGGYEQYF
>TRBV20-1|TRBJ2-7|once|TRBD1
TGCAGTGCGGGCAGGGGGAACTTC
CSAGRGNF